Listed here are 22 T cell receptor beta chains from one sample, sequenced in a study of blood T cell repertoires in COVID-19. Only in-frame clones appear in the TCRdb table, and some are missing; sequencing was by immunoSEQ multiplex PCR. The sample records 200,000 to 250,000 clones, about 90% being singletons. The material sequenced was PBMCs or T cells enriched from blood (not recorded which). The origin of the receptors is a man aged 45-65 years who had been exposed to COVID-19.

The chain has TRBV19 and TRBJ1-1; D perhaps matches TRBD1 (5 bases). Germline V gene sequence: CDR1 LNHDA, CDR2 SQIVND (reference sequence). Trimming shortened V by 5 bases and J by 1 base, and 11 bases separated the two germline ends. The CDR3 loop spans 14 amino acids. CDR3: CASSSRTQNTEAFF. CDR3 sequence (DNA): TGTGCCAGTAGTTCTCGGACACAGAACACTGAAGCTTTCTTT.

The rearrangement uses TRBV6-6 and TRBJ1-3; D unclear. V was trimmed by 5 bases and J by 0 bases, leaving 8 bases between them. Germline-derived CDR1 and CDR2 are MNHNY and SVGAGI (reference sequence). There are 14 residues in the CDR3. For the CDR3, the DNA is TGTGCCAGCAGTATGGACTTCTCTGGAAACACCATATATTTT. It yields the protein CASSMDFSGNTIYF.

The V and J genes are TRBV15 and TRBJ1-4; D ambiguous. The germline V gene encodes CDR1 LNHNV and CDR2 YYDKDF (reference sequence). V gave up 3 bases and J gave up 6 bases, with 11 bases separating them. The CDR3 covers 14 residues. CDR3 protein: CATSREGDYEKLFF. In DNA, the CDR3 is TGTGCCACCAGCAGGGAGGGTGATTATGAAAAACTGTTTTTT.

The chain joins TRBV7-9 to TRBJ1-4; 7 nucleotides agree with TRBD1. The V and J ends lost 7 bases and 1 base, in that order; junction bases with no gene match: 6. CDR1 is SEHNR, CDR2 FQNEAQ, per germline (reference sequence). The CDR3 is 15 residues long. The CDR3 sequence: CASIPTGLTNEKLFF. In DNA form, the CDR3 reads TGTGCCAGCATCCCGACAGGGCTAACTAATGAAAAACTGTTTTTT.

This chain connects TRBV5-1 to TRBJ2-2; D is unclear. This CDR3 contains 16 residues. Trimming stripped 0 bases from V and 1 base from J, with 10 bases between. Germline CDR1 and CDR2: SGHRS and YFSETQ. The CDR3 DNA is TGCGCCAGCAGCTTGGCCCCAGTCGAGAACACCGGGGAGCTGTTTTTT. It encodes CASSLAPVENTGELFF.

The chain employs TRBV3-1 (or the pseudogene TRBV3-2) and TRBJ1-6, with D possibly being TRBD1 (6 bases). Germline V gene lookup returns CDR1 LGHDT and CDR2 YNNKEL (reference sequence). CDR3 length: 15 residues. Deletions cut 5 bases from V and 6 bases from J, with 14 bases between. CDR3 in DNA: TGTGCCAGCAGCTACCGGACAGTACCTAATTCACCCCTCCACTTT. This gives the protein CASSYRTVPNSPLHF.

The V and J genes are TRBV18 and TRBJ1-4; 7 nucleotides align to TRBD1. Germline V gives CDR1 KGHSH, CDR2 LQKENI. V lost 0 bases, J lost 0 bases, and 13 bases stayed unmatched. The CDR3 loop spans 20 amino acids. The CDR3 sequence: CASSPPSQGIEIATNEKLFF. CDR3 DNA sequence: TGTGCCAGCTCACCACCGTCACAGGGGATCGAGATAGCAACTAATGAAAAACTGTTTTTT.

This clone was detected once. V gene TRBV5-1 combines with J gene TRBJ1-3, with D uncertain. V was clipped by 2 bases and J by 0 bases, with 9 bases between them. CDR1 SGHRS and CDR2 YFSETQ come from the germline V gene. This CDR3 has 15 residues. CDR3 sequence reads: CASSFDASSGNTIYF. CDR3 nucleotide sequence: TGCGCCAGCAGCTTTGATGCCAGCTCTGGAAACACCATATATTTT.

This chain joins TRBV19 and TRBJ1-4; 7 bases match TRBD1. Germline V gene data show CDR1 as LNHDA and CDR2 as SQIVND (reference sequence). The CDR3 has 15 amino acids. V trimming: 3 bases; J trimming: 5 bases; junction bases outside the gene matches: 6. The CDR3 is CASSMLTGVNEKLFF. The CDR3 coding sequence is TGTGCCAGTAGTATGCTTACAGGGGTCAATGAAAAACTGTTTTTT.

The chain carries TRBV3-1 (or the pseudogene TRBV3-2) and TRBJ1-2; no clear D. Between the trimmed V and J ends, which lost 5 bases and 0 bases, there was a span of 13 bases. This CDR3 spans 15 amino acids. CDR1 and CDR2 (germline): LGHDT, YNNKEL (reference sequence). As DNA, the CDR3 is TGTGCCAGCAGCGACATACGACGTTCTAACTATGGCTACACCTTC. Translation gives CASSDIRRSNYGYTF.

The gene calls are TRBV7-6 and TRBJ1-1, with a tentative D call TRBD1 (6 bases). There are 13 residues in the CDR3. The ends were cut back, 4 bases at V and 6 bases at J, with 12 bases in the middle. Germline-derived CDR1 and CDR2 are SGHVS and FNYEAQ. CDR3 region: CASSSQQGSEAFF. CDR3 DNA: TGTGCCAGCAGCTCTCAACAGGGTTCTGAAGCTTTCTTT.

This clone came up once. V gene TRBV2 combines with J gene TRBJ1-2, with 8 bases fitting TRBD1. CDR1 is SNHLY, CDR2 FYNNEI, per germline. This CDR3 comprises 14 residues. V gave up 3 bases and J gave up 5 bases; unmatched junction bases: 5. The DNA of the CDR3 is TGTGCCAGCAGTGATGGACAGGGTGGGTATGGCTACACCTTC. Translating it yields CASSDGQGGYGYTF.

This rearrangement joins TRBV5-1 to TRBJ2-3, with 12 bases matching TRBD2. CDR3 length equals 16 residues. J was trimmed by 6 bases and V by 4 bases; bases with no gene match: 9. Germline CDR1 SGHRS, CDR2 YFSETQ. The CDR3 nucleotides are TGCGCCAGCAGCCCGGGACTAGCGGGTTTGGTTGATACGCAGTATTTT. This sequence encodes CASSPGLAGLVDTQYF.

The genes are TRBV28 and TRBJ2-3; 11 nucleotides align to TRBD2. CDR1 and CDR2 from the germline V gene are MDHEN and SYDVKM. V dropped 3 bases and J dropped 7; count of bases not matched to a gene: 6. The CDR3 is 15 residues long. The CDR3: CASSFRLAGINTQYF. The CDR3 nucleotides are TGTGCCAGCAGTTTCCGACTAGCGGGAATAAATACGCAGTATTTT.

CDR3 coding DNA: TGCGCCAGCAGCTTGTTTAGGACAGAAGAGACCCAGTACTTC. The encoded protein is CASSLFRTEETQYF. V is TRBV5-1 and J is TRBJ2-5; tentative D call: TRBD1 (6 bases). This CDR3 has 14 residues. V was shortened by 1 base and J by 3 bases, with 10 bases between the two germline ends. Germline CDR1 and CDR2: SGHRS and YFSETQ.

The rearrangement joins TRBV11-2 to TRBJ2-1, with 8 nucleotides matching TRBD1. The CDR3 loop spans 16 amino acids. After removal of 0 bases from V and 7 bases from J, the junction contained 8 bases not matched to a gene. Germline-derived CDR1 and CDR2 are SGHAT and FQNNGV. CDR3 region: CASSLEGRGRRNEQFF. DNA for the CDR3: TGTGCCAGCAGCTTAGAAGGCAGGGGGCGCAGGAATGAGCAGTTCTTC.

This chain joins TRBV5-5 and TRBJ2-5, with TRBD1 matching over 7 bases. The CDR3 loop spans 15 amino acids. Germline V CDR1 and CDR2: SGHKS, YYEKEE (reference sequence). V gave up 4 bases and J gave up 5 bases; unmatched junction bases: 11. The CDR3 nucleotides read TGTGCCAGCAGCGGCTACAGGGGTGGAGCGGAGACCCAGTACTTC. Residues: CASSGYRGGAETQYF.

This chain connects TRBV5-4 to TRBJ2-1, with 12 bases aligning to TRBD2. Germline values: CDR1 SGHNT, CDR2 YYREEE (reference sequence). The CDR3 is 15 residues long. V trimming: 4 bases; J trimming: 5 bases; junction bases outside the gene matches: 4. The CDR3 reads CASSPRLAGDNEQFF. CDR3 sequence (DNA): TGTGCCAGCAGCCCCAGACTAGCGGGGGACAATGAGCAGTTCTTC.

This clone occurred a few times. The chain carries TRBV5-4 and TRBJ1-5; the D gene is possibly TRBD1 (5 bases). From germline, CDR1 is SGHNT and CDR2 YYREEE (reference sequence). The ends were cut back, 4 bases at V and 7 bases at J, with 15 bases in the middle. The CDR3 is 14 amino acids. CDR3 sequence: CASSTGTGDQPQHF. Here the CDR3 DNA reads TGTGCCAGCAGCACCGGGACGGGGGACCAGCCCCAGCATTTT. Full variable domain (missing parts from reference TRBV5-4 and TRBJ1-5): ETGVTQSPTHLIKTRGQQVTLRCSSQSGHNTVSWYQQALGQGPQFIFQYYREEENGRGNFPPRFSGLQFPNYSSELNVNALELDDSALYLCASSTGTGDQPQHFGDGTRLSIL.

The chain has TRBV2 and TRBJ1-3; maybe TRBD1 (5 bases). Between the trimmed V and J ends, which lost 1 base and 6 bases, there was a span of 16 bases. There are 16 residues in the CDR3. Germline V gene lookup returns CDR1 SNHLY and CDR2 FYNNEI. The CDR3 is CASSEDSPGLQNTIYF. CDR3 DNA: TGTGCCAGCAGTGAAGATTCTCCGGGACTGCAAAACACCATATATTTT.

The rearrangement joins TRBV2 to TRBJ1-1, with D possibly matching TRBD1 (5 bases). This CDR3 spans 14 amino acids. Germline CDR1 and CDR2: SNHLY and FYNNEI. V gave up 3 bases and J gave up 4 bases, with 12 bases separating them. The CDR3 region has the DNA TGTGCCAGCAGTGATCAGGGTTTTAGCACTGAAGCTTTCTTT. Translation gives CASSDQGFSTEAFF.

The V call is TRBV18, the J call TRBJ1-2; 8 bases match TRBD1. CDR3 length: 15 residues. J gave up 8 bases and V 5 bases, and 13 bases lay outside the gene matches. Germline lookup yields CDR1 KGHSH and CDR2 LQKENI. The CDR3 DNA reads TGTGCCAGCTCATCCCGGGACAGGTCGTCTCAAGGCTACACCTTC. It specifies CASSSRDRSSQGYTF.